This record covers a single T cell receptor (beta chain). Some clones are missing from TCRdb's copy, which holds only in-frame ones; the method was immunoSEQ multiplex PCR. The sample includes around 280,000 clones, roughly nine tenths of them seen just once. This specimen belongs to a study of blood T cell repertoires in COVID-19. For the study at large: T cells, B-cell-depleted T cells, or PBMCs supplied cDNA or gDNA.

V lost 4 bases, J lost 7 bases, and 23 bases lay in between. The CDR3 is 16 amino acids. In germline, CDR1 is SGHRS, CDR2 YFSETQ. The sequenced material came from peripheral blood. This TCR came from a woman in her twenties or thirties with COVID-19, enrolled during active disease. This chain uses TRBV5-1 with TRBJ1-2, with D tentatively TRBD1 (6 bases). As DNA, the CDR3 is TGCGCCAGCAGCCCTAACCTAGGGGGGGCGACTTTTGGCTACACCTTC. It specifies CASSPNLGGATFGYTF.